This T cell receptor beta chain was recovered during a study of blood T cell repertoires in COVID-19. This clone was counted a single time. Generated by immunoSEQ multiplex PCR, the TCRdb table keeps only in-frame clones and is missing some. The sample shows 200,000 to 250,000 clones, around nine tenths of them seen only once. Germline CDR1 and CDR2: LGHNA and YSLEER. V trimming: 2 bases; J trimming: 3 bases; junction bases outside the gene matches: 5. This CDR3 has 15 amino acids. The V gene is TRBV4-3, the J gene TRBJ2-7; 9 bases align to TRBD1. Sequenced input: PBMCs or T cells enriched from blood (not recorded which). The receptor was derived from a man aged 30 to 39 who had recovered from COVID-19. The CDR3 is CASSQSGTGLYEQYF. The CDR3 coding sequence is TGCGCCAGCAGCCAATCGGGGACAGGGCTCTACGAGCAGTACTTC.